The next 25 T cell receptor beta chains were all read from a single sample in a study of T cells after posttransplantation cyclophosphamide. Clones were read by immunoSEQ multiplex PCR, and TCRdb kept only the in-frame ones, dropping some. Altogether under 30,000 clones were found in the sample, and no singletons occur. The material sequenced was PBMCs. Receptors originate from a woman aged 60-70 years in good health, CMV-negative, and a related stem cell transplant donor.

This clone was detected many times. J is TRBJ2-2 and V is TRBV13; D uncertain. The germline CDR1 and CDR2 sequences are PRHDT and FYEKMQ (reference sequence). Trimming removed 4 bases from V and 6 bases from J, with 9 bases in between. The CDR3 has 13 residues. DNA for the CDR3: TGTGCCAGCAGCTCCCTATCCGCCGGGGAGCTGTTTTTT. This translates into CASSSLSAGELFF.

This clone has ten or more counts. The CDR3 DNA reads as TGTGCCAGCAGCTTGGGGGACAGGACCCAAGAGACCCAGTACTTC. It encodes CASSLGDRTQETQYF. V usage is TRBV7-9 and J usage is TRBJ2-5; TRBD1 matches at 8 bases. J lost 1 base, V lost 3 bases, and 4 bases had no gene match. CDR3 size: 15 residues. The germline CDR1 and CDR2 sequences are SEHNR and FQNEAQ (reference sequence).

There are many counts of this clone. The chain has TRBV7-9 and TRBJ1-2; no reliable D call. Germline lookup yields CDR1 SEHNR and CDR2 FQNEAQ (reference sequence). V was cut by 3 bases and J by 0 bases, with 8 bases left in between. This CDR3 has 14 amino acids. The CDR3 protein is CASSFPRANYGYTF. CDR3 DNA: TGTGCCAGCAGCTTTCCGCGAGCTAACTATGGCTACACCTTC.

This clone occurred many times. The J gene is TRBJ2-7, the V gene TRBV15; 11 positions agree with TRBD1. The V segment lost 5 bases and the J segment 3 bases; nucleotides outside the gene matches: 9. Germline V gene data show CDR1 as LNHNV and CDR2 as YYDKDF (reference sequence). There are 16 residues in the CDR3. CDR3 in amino acids: CATSPGQGGMDYEQYF. The CDR3 coding sequence is TGTGCCACCAGCCCGGGACAGGGGGGGATGGACTACGAGCAGTACTTC.

This clone was observed many times. This chain connects TRBV7-3 to TRBJ2-1; possibly TRBD2 for D (6 bases). Trimming left V 1 base short and J 6 bases short, with 7 bases between. Per the germline V gene, CDR1 is SGHTA and CDR2 is FQGTGA. The CDR3 loop spans 13 amino acids. The CDR3 spells CASSLMRGNEQFF. The CDR3 DNA follows: TGTGCCAGCAGCTTAATGCGGGGCAATGAGCAGTTCTTC.

This clone came up many times. The genes are TRBV12-3 or TRBV12-4 and TRBJ2-1; 8 positions agree with TRBD2. This CDR3 comprises 15 residues. J lost 2 bases, V lost 1 base, and 1 base had no gene match. The CDR3 reads CASSLVSGAYNEQFF. DNA of the CDR3: TGTGCCAGCAGTTTAGTTAGCGGGGCCTACAATGAGCAGTTCTTC.

Ten or more counts support this clone. Written as DNA, the CDR3 is TGTGCCAGTCTACCCCTGACAGGGTGGATTCACGAGCAGTACTTC. Translated: CASLPLTGWIHEQYF. The rearrangement uses TRBV28 and TRBJ2-7; 7 bases map to TRBD1. J was trimmed by 5 bases and V by 9 bases; bases with no gene match: 16. CDR3 length: 15 residues. CDR1 is MDHEN, CDR2 SYDVKM, per germline.

In its sample, this clone was seen many times. This sequence joins TRBV7-9 and TRBJ1-1; maybe TRBD1 (5 bases). V lost 6 bases to trimming and J lost 3 bases, with 14 bases between them. Per the germline V gene, CDR1 is SEHNR and CDR2 is FQNEAQ (reference sequence). The CDR3 sequence is 14 residues long. The CDR3 reads CASRSQGYDTEAFF. For the CDR3, the DNA is TGTGCCAGCAGATCCCAGGGTTACGACACTGAAGCTTTCTTT.

This clone was seen repeatedly, ten times or more. The rearrangement uses TRBV5-4 and TRBJ1-5, with 7 positions matching TRBD1. V gave up 0 bases and J gave up 6 bases; unmatched junction bases: 6. The CDR3 spans 15 residues. Germline V CDR1 and CDR2: SGHNT, YYREEE (reference sequence). Here the CDR3 reads CASSLEGGRPQPQHF. Written as DNA, the CDR3 is TGTGCCAGCAGCTTGGAAGGGGGCCGGCCTCAGCCCCAGCATTTT.

There are many counts of this clone. This chain links TRBV7-9 with TRBJ2-1; 12 bases are a match to TRBD2. The V and J ends lost 6 bases and 8 bases, in that order; junction bases with no gene match: 2. The CDR3 sequence is 13 residues long. The germline V gene has CDR1 SEHNR and CDR2 FQNEAQ (reference sequence). The CDR3 spells CASRTSGSDEQFF. The CDR3 DNA follows: TGTGCCAGCAGGACTAGCGGGAGCGATGAGCAGTTCTTC.

This clone was detected ten times or more. The chain recombines TRBV7-2 with TRBJ1-1; D is uncertain. CDR1 and CDR2 from the germline V gene are SGHTA and FQGNSA. Trimming shortened V by 0 bases and J by 7 bases, and 9 bases separated the two germline ends. The CDR3 loop spans 13 amino acids. The CDR3 bases are TGTGCCAGCAGCTTAGCGACTGACTTTGAAGCTTTCTTT. Amino acids: CASSLATDFEAFF.

This clone was observed many times. This chain connects TRBV19 to TRBJ2-7; possible D gene TRBD1, 6 bases. Germline values: CDR1 LNHDA, CDR2 SQIVND (reference sequence). Trimming left V 3 bases short and J 2 bases short, with 8 bases between. CDR3 length: 13 amino acids. CDR3 protein: CASSIQGPYEQYF. CDR3 coding DNA: TGTGCCAGTAGTATTCAGGGGCCCTACGAGCAGTACTTC.

This clone was recorded at least ten times. The chain joins TRBV2 to TRBJ1-1; the D is unclear. Germline CDR1 SNHLY, CDR2 FYNNEI. Trimming pared 8 bases from V and 3 bases from J, leaving 7 bases between. This CDR3 has 11 amino acids. CDR3: CASRVHTEAFF. The CDR3, as DNA: TGTGCCAGCCGGGTTCACACTGAAGCTTTCTTT.

This clone occurred many times. This chain links TRBV18 with TRBJ2-1; TRBD1 matches at 8 bases. Per the germline V gene, CDR1 is KGHSH and CDR2 is LQKENI. The V gene end was trimmed by 4 bases and the J gene end by 4 bases; junction bases not matched to a gene: 3. This CDR3 has 14 amino acids. CDR3 in amino acids: CASSRDRIYNEQFF. The CDR3 nucleotides are TGTGCCAGCTCACGGGACAGGATATACAATGAGCAGTTCTTC.

This clone came up many times. The chain couples TRBV5-1 to TRBJ1-3; D perhaps matches TRBD1 (5 bases). The germline CDR1 and CDR2 sequences are SGHRS and YFSETQ. CDR3 length equals 16 residues. Trimming took 4 bases from V and 0 from J, leaving 14 bases between them. CDR3 region: CASSPTQGLSGNTIYF. CDR3 DNA sequence: TGCGCCAGCAGCCCCACCCAGGGCCTCTCTGGAAACACCATATATTTT.

There are many counts of this clone. This chain joins TRBV2 and TRBJ1-4; TRBD1 is a possible D gene (5 bases). V shed 7 bases and J shed 7 bases, with 10 bases lying between them. The CDR3 is made up of 12 amino acids. Germline V lookup: CDR1 SNHLY, CDR2 FYNNEI. CDR3 in DNA: TGTGCCAGCAAACGGGGGTTTGAAAAACTGTTTTTT. This sequence encodes CASKRGFEKLFF.

This clone appeared many times. V gene TRBV27 combines with J gene TRBJ2-7; TRBD2 agrees at 11 bases. Trimming cost V 4 bases and J 4 bases; bases outside gene matches: 6. Germline CDR1 is MNHEY and CDR2 is SMNVEV (reference sequence). This CDR3 spans 15 amino acids. CDR3 sequence: CASSWVTSGEYEQYF. In nucleotides, the CDR3 is TGTGCCAGCAGTTGGGTGACTAGCGGGGAATACGAGCAGTACTTC.

This clone was picked up many times. The rearrangement uses TRBV27 and TRBJ1-1, with 7 positions matching TRBD1. Germline V gene lookup returns CDR1 MNHEY and CDR2 SMNVEV (reference sequence). V lost 6 bases, J lost 4 bases, and 11 bases stayed unmatched. CDR3 length: 15 residues. The CDR3 DNA sequence: TGTGCCAGCAGCTCACTCAAAAGGGGGCGCACTGAAGCTTTCTTT. The encoded protein is CASSSLKRGRTEAFF.

At least ten counts were recorded for this clone. V is TRBV4-2 and J is TRBJ2-1; D is ambiguous. CDR1 and CDR2 (germline): LGHNA, YNFKEQ. Deletions cut 0 bases from V and 6 bases from J, with 12 bases between. CDR3 length equals 15 residues. Here the CDR3 DNA reads TGTGCCAGCAGCCAAGATCGCCCGGGTGGCAATGAGCAGTTCTTC. Its protein product is CASSQDRPGGNEQFF.

There are many counts of this clone. The CDR3, as DNA: TGCGCCAGCAGCCAAGGCCTAGCGGGGGCCGGCTCTGGGGCCAACGTCCTGACTTTC. Translated: CASSQGLAGAGSGANVLTF. The chain uses TRBV4-1 and TRBJ2-6; the match to TRBD2 covers 10 bases. This CDR3 is 19 amino acids long. Per germline, CDR1 MGHRA and CDR2 YSYEKL. The junction had 6 bases not matched to a gene; V was cut back by 1 base and J by 0 bases.

The CDR3 loop reads CASSLALDRGKSQETQYF. The CDR3 DNA reads as TGTGCCAGCAGCTTAGCGCTCGACCGGGGGAAGAGTCAAGAGACCCAGTACTTC. The chain has TRBV11-1 and TRBJ2-5; possibly TRBD2 for D (6 bases). The V end was cut by 0 bases, the J end by 2 bases, with 19 bases between. This CDR3 comprises 18 residues. Germline-derived CDR1 and CDR2 are SGHAT and FQDESV (reference sequence).

This clone has at least ten counts. J is TRBJ1-2 and V is TRBV28; 8 positions agree with TRBD1. The junction had 6 bases not matched to a gene; V was cut back by 2 bases and J by 7 bases. Germline CDR1 reads MDHEN; CDR2 reads SYDVKM. There are 14 residues in the CDR3. CDR3 residues: CASSLAGGLGGYTF. The CDR3 nucleotides are TGTGCCAGCAGTTTAGCAGGGGGCCTGGGTGGCTACACCTTC.

At least ten counts were recorded for this clone. This chain connects TRBV28 to TRBJ1-3; D not certain. Per the germline V gene, CDR1 is MDHEN and CDR2 is SYDVKM. V dropped 6 bases and J dropped 0 bases, with 9 bases sitting between them. The CDR3 consists of 14 residues. CDR3 DNA sequence: TGTGCCAGCAGACGGACTGGCTCTGGAAACACCATATATTTT. The encoded protein is CASRRTGSGNTIYF.

This clone was observed many times. This chain links TRBV4-1 with TRBJ2-1; D is uncertain. Trimming stripped 4 bases from V and 2 bases from J, with 18 bases between. The CDR3 runs 17 residues. Germline CDR1 is MGHRA and CDR2 is YSYEKL. Written as DNA, the CDR3 is TGCGCCAGCAGCCCCTATGAGACACAGTCCACCTACAATGAGCAGTTCTTC. Encoded protein: CASSPYETQSTYNEQFF.

This clone was observed at least ten times. The chain couples TRBV5-5 to TRBJ1-4; D is unresolved. In germline, CDR1 is SGHKS, CDR2 YYEKEE (reference sequence). The CDR3 contains 16 residues. V shed 1 base and J shed 4 bases, with 14 bases lying between them. CDR3 in DNA: TGTGCCAGCAGCTTGCAGGTGGCAGCCTTTAATGAAAAACTGTTTTTT. It translates to CASSLQVAAFNEKLFF.